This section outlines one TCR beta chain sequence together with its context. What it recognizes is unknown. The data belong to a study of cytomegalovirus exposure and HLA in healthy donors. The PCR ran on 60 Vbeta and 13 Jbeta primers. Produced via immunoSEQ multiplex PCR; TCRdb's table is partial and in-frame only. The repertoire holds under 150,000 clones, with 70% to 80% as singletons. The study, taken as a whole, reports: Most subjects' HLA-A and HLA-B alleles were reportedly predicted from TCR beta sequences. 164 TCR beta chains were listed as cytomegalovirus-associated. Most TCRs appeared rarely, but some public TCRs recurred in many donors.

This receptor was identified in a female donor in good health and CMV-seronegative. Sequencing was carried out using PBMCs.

CDR3 residues: CASSGTNTEAFF. Written as DNA, the CDR3 is TGTGCCAGCAGCGGGACAAACACTGAAGCTTTCTTT. The chain recombines TRBV9 with TRBJ1-1, with a weak D call TRBD1 (5 bases). Germline-derived CDR1 and CDR2 are SGDLS and YYNGEE. The length of the CDR3 is 12 residues. With 3 bases removed from V and 2 bases from J, the gap between germline ends came to 5 bases.